The rows below give T cell receptor beta chains drawn from one sample of a study of cytomegalovirus exposure and HLA in healthy donors. Using immunoSEQ multiplex PCR, the repertoire was profiled, and TCRdb retains in-frame clones only, with some absent. This table has 95,000 to 100,000 clones, around 76% appearing once. Sequencing was done on a sample of PBMCs. The receptors stem from a man aged 40-55 years in good health and CMV-seropositive. Both conserved end residues are part of each CDR3. Each record gives: V gene, CDR3 length, J gene, clone size, CDR3 protein. Size tells how often a clone was seen (once, few, many) or the class of an expanded clone, and some rows leave it out.

v_gene: TRBV2; len: 14; j_gene: TRBJ2-7; abundance: NA; CDR3aa: CASSERQGVYEQYF
v_gene: TRBV27; len: 13; j_gene: TRBJ1-3; abundance: NA; CDR3aa: CATGQGTGNTIYF
v_gene: TRBV7-3; len: 20; j_gene: TRBJ1-4; abundance: few; CDR3aa: CASSSTTDRGRATTNEKLFF
v_gene: TRBV7-3; len: 13; j_gene: TRBJ1-1; abundance: NA; CDR3aa: CASSENRDTEAFF
v_gene: TRBV9; len: 15; j_gene: TRBJ2-7; abundance: few; CDR3aa: CASSGGTSGDYEQYF
v_gene: TRBV9; len: 13; j_gene: TRBJ2-7; abundance: NA; CDR3aa: CASSVPGSHEQYF
v_gene: TRBV2; len: 15; j_gene: TRBJ2-3; abundance: NA; CDR3aa: CASSTTSVGGDTQYF
v_gene: TRBV5-1; len: 16; j_gene: TRBJ2-2; abundance: medium-sized; CDR3aa: CASSLVQGADTGELFF
v_gene: TRBV27; len: 17; j_gene: TRBJ1-1; abundance: NA; CDR3aa: CASSLSGGVRGYTEAFF
v_gene: TRBV5-5; len: 16; j_gene: TRBJ1-1; abundance: NA; CDR3aa: CASSQHPRWRDTEAFF
v_gene: TRBV5-5; len: 15; j_gene: TRBJ2-3; abundance: NA; CDR3aa: CASSPGEPNTDTQYF
v_gene: TRBV5-1; len: 16; j_gene: TRBJ2-7; abundance: NA; CDR3aa: CASSLATGTGGYEQYF
v_gene: TRBV7-8; len: 15; j_gene: TRBJ2-7; abundance: NA; CDR3aa: CASSLGSGGSYEQYF
v_gene: TRBV7-2; len: 17; j_gene: TRBJ2-7; abundance: NA; CDR3aa: CASSIDRPGQGRSEQYF
v_gene: TRBV6-5; len: 15; j_gene: NA; abundance: NA; CDR3aa: CASSYRVAGRHEQYF
v_gene: TRBV2; len: 15; j_gene: TRBJ1-2; abundance: NA; CDR3aa: CASSLSRQPLDGYTF
v_gene: TRBV5-1; len: 15; j_gene: TRBJ1-1; abundance: NA; CDR3aa: CARRQGSVKNTEAFF
v_gene: TRBV23-1; len: 19; j_gene: TRBJ2-1; abundance: NA; CDR3aa: CASGQDRYPKRETHNEQFF
v_gene: TRBV28; len: 14; j_gene: TRBJ2-7; abundance: few; CDR3aa: CASHQGGQGYEQYF
v_gene: TRBV6-5; len: 13; j_gene: TRBJ1-5; abundance: once; CDR3aa: CASGLGSNQPQHF
v_gene: TRBV27; len: 14; j_gene: TRBJ2-5; abundance: NA; CDR3aa: CASSLREAEETQYF
v_gene: TRBV9; len: 15; j_gene: TRBJ1-3; abundance: few; CDR3aa: CASSGLQGAGNTIYF
v_gene: TRBV6-4; len: 13; j_gene: TRBJ1-2; abundance: NA; CDR3aa: CASSEQGAYGYTF
v_gene: TRBV27; len: 17; j_gene: TRBJ2-2; abundance: NA; CDR3aa: CASSRGGRGTNTGELFF
v_gene: TRBV5-4; len: 17; j_gene: TRBJ2-6; abundance: NA; CDR3aa: CASSLSGQGAGANVLTF
v_gene: TRBV30; len: 14; j_gene: TRBJ1-2; abundance: NA; CDR3aa: CAWIGRTLNYGYTF
v_gene: TRBV5-4; len: 14; j_gene: TRBJ1-1; abundance: NA; CDR3aa: CASRREGVITEAFF
v_gene: TRBV5-5; len: 15; j_gene: TRBJ1-5; abundance: few; CDR3aa: CASSSQAGGGQPQHF
v_gene: TRBV9; len: 13; j_gene: TRBJ2-5; abundance: NA; CDR3aa: CASSVSGQETQYF
v_gene: TRBV7-2; len: 14; j_gene: TRBJ1-5; abundance: NA; CDR3aa: CASSLQGNNQPQHF
v_gene: TRBV7-2; len: 16; j_gene: TRBJ2-7; abundance: NA; CDR3aa: CASSLERSGGLHEQYF
v_gene: TRBV28; len: 13; j_gene: TRBJ1-2; abundance: few; CDR3aa: CASSNDRLYGYTF
v_gene: TRBV5-6; len: 16; j_gene: TRBJ1-2; abundance: few; CDR3aa: CASSLVATALPDGYTF
v_gene: TRBV18; len: 15; j_gene: TRBJ2-3; abundance: NA; CDR3aa: CASSPTSGGTDTQYF
v_gene: TRBV6-4; len: 16; j_gene: TRBJ2-1; abundance: few; CDR3aa: CASSDSRLTSVREQFF
v_gene: TRBV6-5; len: 14; j_gene: TRBJ2-7; abundance: NA; CDR3aa: CASSYSQGSYEQYF
v_gene: TRBV7-4; len: 20; j_gene: TRBJ2-1; abundance: NA; CDR3aa: CASSLGGRTSHNSSYNEQFF
v_gene: TRBV28; len: 14; j_gene: TRBJ1-5; abundance: NA; CDR3aa: CASSLQQLNQPQHF
v_gene: TRBV4-1; len: 15; j_gene: TRBJ2-3; abundance: NA; CDR3aa: CASSQTRGAADTQYF
v_gene: TRBV19; len: 14; j_gene: TRBJ2-5; abundance: NA; CDR3aa: CASSIQGPKETQYF
v_gene: TRBV9; len: 17; j_gene: TRBJ1-1; abundance: NA; CDR3aa: CASSVAPGVWGGTEAFF
v_gene: TRBV7-2; len: 14; j_gene: TRBJ2-3; abundance: NA; CDR3aa: CASSYSGRGGTQYF